One and the same sample provided the 28 T cell receptor beta chains below, sequenced in a study of blood T cell repertoires in COVID-19 (dated by TCRdb to about 2020). To prepare the library, the immunoSEQ multiplex PCR assay was applied. The source is immuneACCESS, and TCRdb retained only in-frame sequences with V and J called. Part of the clones is not carried over; for the studies checked, unresolved V genes explain less than half of this, and the remainder is unexplained. The table for this sample lists about 370,000 clones; around 87% of them were counted only once. The ten biggest clones cover more than 9% of the sample. The sample consisted of peripheral blood. The receptors derive from a woman in her twenties or thirties with COVID-19, enrolled during active disease.

The CDR3 nucleotides are TGTGCCAGCAGTGAAGCAGGGGGGACAGGGGACAATGAGCAGTTCTTC. Protein: CASSEAGGTGDNEQFF. V is TRBV6-1 and J is TRBJ2-1, with TRBD1 matching over 10 bases. Germline loops: CDR1 MNHNS, CDR2 SASEGT. J lost 5 bases, V lost 0 bases, and 4 bases had no gene match. This CDR3 region has 16 residues.

This chain uses TRBV28 with TRBJ1-5; 9 bases are shared with TRBD1. The ends lost 5 bases at V and 5 bases at J; junction bases unmatched: 7. CDR3 length: 15 residues. In germline, CDR1 is MDHEN, CDR2 SYDVKM. The CDR3 here is CASSGTGPGYQPQHF. In DNA form, the CDR3 reads TGTGCCAGCAGTGGGACAGGGCCGGGGTATCAGCCCCAGCATTTT.

V and J are TRBV5-6 and TRBJ2-6; unclear D gene. Germline-derived CDR1 and CDR2 are SGHDT and YYEEEE. The CDR3 has 16 amino acids. V was shortened by 0 bases and J by 0 bases, with 7 bases between the two germline ends. In DNA form, the CDR3 reads TGTGCCAGCAGCTTGGCTAGAATCTCTGGGGCCAACGTCCTGACTTTC. Encoded protein: CASSLARISGANVLTF.

The rearrangement joins TRBV28 to TRBJ1-1, with D possibly being TRBD1 (5 bases). V dropped 5 bases and J dropped 1 base, with 17 bases sitting between them. CDR1 and CDR2 (germline): MDHEN, SYDVKM. CDR3 size: 16 residues. The CDR3: CASSPPTDGWNTEAFF. Here the CDR3 DNA reads TGTGCCAGCAGTCCTCCGACAGACGGGTGGAACACTGAAGCTTTCTTT.

In DNA form, the CDR3 reads TGTGCCAGCAGCTCCTCGTCAGGGGGTCTAGGAGAGACCCAGTACTTC. Amino acid sequence: CASSSSSGGLGETQYF. The gene calls are TRBV5-4 and TRBJ2-5, with TRBD1 matching over 7 bases. Germline V lookup: CDR1 SGHNT, CDR2 YYREEE (reference sequence). This CDR3 region has 16 residues. V was pared by 3 bases and J by 4 bases, with 12 bases of the junction left unmatched. The full variable domain, rest sourced from reference TRBV5-4 and TRBJ2-5, is ETGVTQSPTHLIKTRGQQVTLRCSSQSGHNTVSWYQQALGQGPQFIFQYYREEENGRGNFPPRFSGLQFPNYSSELNVNALELDDSALYLCASSSSSGGLGETQYFGPGTRLLVL.

The chain joins TRBV11-2 to TRBJ2-1; possible D gene TRBD2, 5 bases. Germline V gene data show CDR1 as SGHAT and CDR2 as FQNNGV. Trimming left V 2 bases short and J 3 bases short, with 11 bases between. This CDR3 is 15 amino acids long. The CDR3 region is CASSLSNGDYNEQFF. For the CDR3, the DNA is TGTGCCAGCAGCTTATCCAACGGGGACTACAATGAGCAGTTCTTC.

The rearrangement uses TRBV4-3 and TRBJ2-5; D may be TRBD2 (5 bases). From germline, CDR1 is LGHNA and CDR2 YSLEER. The CDR3 length is 15 residues. Deletions cut 1 base from V and 2 bases from J, with 11 bases between. CDR3 protein: CASSQGGRAQETQYF. Here the CDR3 DNA reads TGCGCCAGCAGCCAAGGTGGGCGGGCACAAGAGACCCAGTACTTC.

V and J are TRBV5-4 and TRBJ2-7; D uncertain. Trimming removed 0 bases from V and 3 bases from J, with 7 bases in between. This CDR3 has 13 amino acids. Per the germline V gene, CDR1 is SGHNT and CDR2 is YYREEE (reference sequence). This chain's CDR3 is CASSLGGLYEQYF. In DNA form, the CDR3 reads TGTGCCAGCAGCTTGGGAGGCCTCTACGAGCAGTACTTC.

This chain links TRBV6-5 with TRBJ2-3, with TRBD2 as a possible D gene (5 bases). The V gene's germline CDR1 is MNHEY and CDR2 SVGAGI. Trimming stripped 6 bases from V and 4 bases from J, with 5 bases between. The CDR3 has 11 residues. The CDR3 nucleotides read TGTGCCAGCAGACTAGCAGATACGCAGTATTTT. This gives the protein CASRLADTQYF.

This chain joins TRBV27 and TRBJ2-1, with 7 bases fitting TRBD2. This CDR3 region has 17 residues. CDR1 and CDR2 from the germline V gene are MNHEY and SMNVEV (reference sequence). J was trimmed by 5 bases and V by 5 bases; bases with no gene match: 15. The CDR3 here is CASSPLRGRALDNEQFF. CDR3 in DNA: TGTGCCAGCAGTCCTCTTAGAGGGAGGGCCCTCGACAATGAGCAGTTCTTC.

The chain carries TRBV12-3 or TRBV12-4 and TRBJ1-4, with D possibly being TRBD1 (6 bases). The germline V and J ends were trimmed by 6 bases and 8 bases, with 10 bases remaining between them. The CDR3 sequence is 12 residues long. Here the CDR3 reads CASRGDTEKLFF. As DNA, the CDR3 is TGTGCCAGCAGAGGGGACACCGAAAAACTGTTTTTT.

The rearrangement links TRBV5-6 to TRBJ2-1; 13 nucleotides align to TRBD2. This CDR3 has 16 residues. J gave up 3 bases and V 4 bases, and 4 bases lay outside the gene matches. The germline CDR1 and CDR2 sequences are SGHDT and YYEEEE. Here the CDR3 reads CASSTGTSGNYNEQFF. The CDR3, as DNA: TGTGCCAGCAGCACTGGGACTAGCGGGAACTACAATGAGCAGTTCTTC. The entire variable domain, with the rest obtained from reference TRBV5-6 and TRBJ2-1, is as follows: DAGVTQSPTHLIKTRGQQVTLRCSPKSGHDTVSWYQQALGQGPQFIFQYYEEEERQRGNFPDRFSGHQFPNYSSELNVNALLLGDSALYLCASSTGTSGNYNEQFFGPGTRLTVL.

In its sample, this clone was seen a few times. This chain uses TRBV11-2 with TRBJ2-1; 11 positions agree with TRBD2. Losses at the gene ends were 4 bases for V and 7 bases for J; bases not matched to a gene: 6. The CDR3 has 15 residues. From germline, CDR1 is SGHAT and CDR2 FQNNGV. The CDR3 spells CASSSLAGGGNEQFF. The CDR3 bases are TGTGCCAGCAGCTCCCTAGCGGGGGGTGGGAATGAGCAGTTCTTC.

The chain has TRBV20-1 and TRBJ2-3, with 10 bases aligning to TRBD2. The CDR3 length is 14 residues. Trimming removed 6 bases from V and 6 bases from J; junction bases left unmatched: 9. The germline V gene encodes CDR1 DFQATT and CDR2 SNEGSKA (reference sequence). CDR3 nucleotides: TGCAGTGCCAGTCCTAGCGGGAGCATCGATACGCAGTATTTT. Encoded protein: CSASPSGSIDTQYF.

The J gene is TRBJ1-3, the V gene TRBV6-5; D not resolved. This CDR3 contains 12 residues. The V end was cut by 10 bases, the J end by 3 bases, with 10 bases between. Per germline, CDR1 MNHEY and CDR2 SVGAGI. CDR3 loop: CATRGGGNTIYF. In DNA, the CDR3 is TGTGCCACTCGGGGTGGTGGAAACACCATATATTTT.

This clone was recorded a few times. V is TRBV28 and J is TRBJ2-7; the D gene is possibly TRBD1 (6 bases). The CDR3 length is 13 residues. V gave up 6 bases and J gave up 6 bases, with 15 bases separating them. CDR1 is MDHEN and CDR2 is SYDVKM in the germline V gene. CDR3 DNA sequence: TGTGCCAGCAGATCTCAGGGGTGGGGCGAGCAGTACTTC. Translated: CASRSQGWGEQYF.

This clone was detected only a few times. The J gene is TRBJ2-1, the V gene TRBV18, with 7 bases identical to TRBD1. V trimming: 5 bases; J trimming: 9 bases; junction bases outside the gene matches: 4. Germline values: CDR1 KGHSH, CDR2 LQKENI. This CDR3 region has 12 residues. The CDR3 coding sequence is TGTGCCAGCTCAACAGGGGTGGGTGAGCAGTTCTTC. Its translation is CASSTGVGEQFF.

The chain is built from TRBV29-1 and TRBJ2-3; TRBD1 is a possible D gene (5 bases). The V end lost 7 bases, the J end lost 1 base, and 18 bases lay between the germline ends. From germline, CDR1 is SQVTM and CDR2 ANQGSEA. This CDR3 contains 15 residues. The CDR3 here is CSAILQGKGTDTQYF. CDR3 coding DNA: TGCAGCGCAATCCTTCAGGGAAAGGGCACAGATACGCAGTATTTT.

The chain combines TRBV28 with TRBJ2-1; TRBD2 agrees at 11 bases. CDR3 length: 16 residues. The V gene end was trimmed by 6 bases and the J gene end by 3 bases; junction bases not matched to a gene: 7. Germline V gives CDR1 MDHEN, CDR2 SYDVKM. The CDR3 nucleotides are TGTGCCAGCAGGGAAACTAGCGGGGGCCTCTACAATGAGCAGTTCTTC. This encodes CASRETSGGLYNEQFF.

The CDR3, as DNA: TGTGCCAGCAGTTGGGCAGGAGGTCGGGAAAAACTGTTTTTT. Amino acids: CASSWAGGREKLFF. This chain connects TRBV28 to TRBJ1-4; D is ambiguous. Trimming cost V 4 bases and J 8 bases, with 14 bases left between them. Germline loops: CDR1 MDHEN, CDR2 SYDVKM. The CDR3 contains 14 residues.

The chain recombines TRBV6-5 with TRBJ2-7; a weak D match, TRBD1 (6 bases). The CDR3 covers 13 residues. Germline CDR1 reads MNHEY; CDR2 reads SVGAGI. Trimming removed 6 bases from V and 1 base from J, with 10 bases in between. The CDR3 DNA follows: TGTGCCAGCAGGCTACAGGGTTCCTACGAGCAGTACTTC. Translation: CASRLQGSYEQYF.

This clone has a single count. The CDR3 spells CASNEQAQETQYF. As DNA, the CDR3 is TGTGCCAGCAATGAACAGGCCCAAGAGACCCAGTACTTC. The chain is built from TRBV28 and TRBJ2-5; possible D gene TRBD1, 5 bases. The CDR3 runs to 13 residues. Germline CDR1 MDHEN, CDR2 SYDVKM. V gave up 7 bases and J gave up 1 base, with 10 bases separating them.

The V gene is TRBV7-2, the J gene TRBJ1-1; D unclear. V shed 5 bases and J shed 2 bases, with 12 bases lying between them. Germline CDR1 reads SGHTA; CDR2 reads FQGNSA. This CDR3 spans 14 amino acids. The CDR3 sequence is CASSLDITNTEAFF. CDR3 nucleotide sequence: TGTGCCAGCAGCCTCGACATAACTAACACTGAAGCTTTCTTT.

CDR3 coding DNA: TGTGCCAGCAGCCCGTACACAGATACGCAGTATTTT. Its translation: CASSPYTDTQYF. The chain links TRBV6-5 to TRBJ2-3; D remains unclear. This CDR3 has 12 residues. The V gene lost 6 bases and the J gene lost 2 bases, with 6 bases spanning the gap. Germline V gives CDR1 MNHEY, CDR2 SVGAGI.

This clone has a single count. The chain joins TRBV7-3 to TRBJ2-5; weak D call: TRBD2 (6 bases). Germline lookup yields CDR1 SGHTA and CDR2 FQGTGA. This CDR3 has 13 amino acids. With 5 bases removed from V and 4 bases from J, the gap between germline ends came to 11 bases. CDR3 coding DNA: TGTGCCAGCAGCCCGACAGCGGGAGAGACCCAGTACTTC. This sequence encodes CASSPTAGETQYF.

The J gene is TRBJ1-5, the V gene TRBV6-5; D might be TRBD1 (5 bases). Trimming stripped 6 bases from V and 1 base from J, with 13 bases between. Germline CDR1 is MNHEY and CDR2 is SVGAGI. The CDR3 runs 15 residues. The CDR3 loop is CASRAEQGSNQPQHF. CDR3 DNA sequence: TGTGCCAGCAGGGCTGAGCAGGGAAGCAATCAGCCCCAGCATTTT.

The chain couples TRBV23-1 to TRBJ2-3, with 9 bases fitting TRBD2. TRBV23-1 is flagged as an ORF with uncertain function. This CDR3 comprises 18 residues. The junction had 11 bases not matched to a gene; V was cut back by 2 bases and J by 2 bases. The CDR3 loop reads CASSQTGGGLALTDTQYF. CDR3 DNA: TGCGCCAGCAGTCAAACCGGTGGGGGACTAGCTCTCACAGATACGCAGTATTTT.

This clone was seen a single time. The chain links TRBV7-2 to TRBJ1-5, with D unclear. V lost 5 bases, J lost 5 bases, and 16 bases lay in between. This CDR3 has 15 residues. Per the germline V gene, CDR1 is SGHTA and CDR2 is FQGNSA. The CDR3 DNA sequence: TGTGCCAGCAGCGGCCATTTGGGCGTGGATCAGCCCCAGCATTTT. It codes for CASSGHLGVDQPQHF.